Sequencing of this T cell receptor beta chain was carried out in a study of shared T cell receptors in the human thymus. Measured with immunoSEQ multiplex PCR; TCRdb has only the in-frame clones, and not every one. The sample holds hundreds of thousands of clones, approximately 80% seen once. V gave up 1 base and J gave up 2 bases; unmatched junction bases: 13. The CDR3 totals 18 residues. Germline V gene data show CDR1 as MDHEN and CDR2 as SYDVKM. This clone appeared once. The same data also went into a second study, on human thymus T cells. From that second work: Corrective cardiac operations yielded the resected thymus tissue.

The chain recombines TRBV28 with TRBJ2-5; 7 bases match TRBD2. The clonotype comes from a boy in the first two years of life with a congenital heart defect. The sequencing sample was made of thymocytes. CDR3 residues: CASSLLGGGVGVQETQYF. CDR3 sequence (DNA): TGTGCCAGCAGTTTATTGGGGGGAGGGGTCGGGGTACAAGAGACCCAGTACTTC.